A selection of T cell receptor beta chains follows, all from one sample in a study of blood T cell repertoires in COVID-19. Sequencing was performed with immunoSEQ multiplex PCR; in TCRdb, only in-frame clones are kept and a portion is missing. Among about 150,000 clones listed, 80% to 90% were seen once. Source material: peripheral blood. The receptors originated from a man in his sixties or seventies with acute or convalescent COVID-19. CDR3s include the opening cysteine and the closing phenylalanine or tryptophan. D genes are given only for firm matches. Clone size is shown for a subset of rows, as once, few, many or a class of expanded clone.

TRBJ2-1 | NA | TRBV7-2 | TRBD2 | TGTGCCAGCAGCCAAGGACTAGCGCCCGCTTACAATGAGCAGTTCTTC | CASSQGLAPAYNEQFF
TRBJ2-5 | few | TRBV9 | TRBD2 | TGTGCCAGCAGCGCCCTAGCGGGAGGGCGTGAGACCCAGTACTTC | CASSALAGGRETQYF
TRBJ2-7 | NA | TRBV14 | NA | TGTGCCAGCAGCCAAGGGGTCAGGACCTACGAGCAGTACTTC | CASSQGVRTYEQYF
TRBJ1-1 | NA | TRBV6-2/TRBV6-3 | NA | TGTGCCAGCAGTTCTGCGGGGAGAGGCACTGAAGCTTTCTTT | CASSSAGRGTEAFF
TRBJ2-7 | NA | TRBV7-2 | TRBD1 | TGTGTCAGCAGTTTACAGGGGGCTTCTGACGAGCAGTACTTC | CVSSLQGASDEQYF
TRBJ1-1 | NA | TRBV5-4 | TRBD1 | TGTGCCAGCAGCTCGACAGGGGCCGGGACTGAAGCTTTCTTT | CASSSTGAGTEAFF
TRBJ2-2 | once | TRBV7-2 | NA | TGTGCCAGCAGCACGACTAGAAACACCGGGGAGCTGTTTTTT | CASSTTRNTGELFF
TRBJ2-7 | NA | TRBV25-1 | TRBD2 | TGTGCCAGCAGTGAGCCCCGAGGTAGCGGGAGTGGCGAGCAGTACTTC | CASSEPRGSGSGEQYF
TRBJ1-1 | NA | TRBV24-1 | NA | TGTGCCACCAGTGATGGCACAGGGAAGAACACTGAAGCTTTCTTT | CATSDGTGKNTEAFF
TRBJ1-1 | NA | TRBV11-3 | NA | TGTGCCAGCAGCTTAGAAGGAGGGCAGGGCACTGAAGCTTTCTTT | CASSLEGGQGTEAFF
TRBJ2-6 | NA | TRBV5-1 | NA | TGCGCCAGCAGCTTCCCGACAGCTGGGGCCAACGTCCTGACTTTC | CASSFPTAGANVLTF
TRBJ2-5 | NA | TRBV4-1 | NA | TGCGCCAGCAGCCAAGATCAGGGGGGTAGGGAGACCCAGTACTTC | CASSQDQGGRETQYF
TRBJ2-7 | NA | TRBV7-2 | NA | TGTGCCAGCAGCTCTCTACCGAGCTCCTACGAGCAGTACTTC | CASSSLPSSYEQYF
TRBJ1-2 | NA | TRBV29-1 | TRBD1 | TGCAGCGTTGCCGGGACAGGGGGCCATGGCTACACCTTC | CSVAGTGGHGYTF
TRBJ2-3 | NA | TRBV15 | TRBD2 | TGTGCCACCAGCAGAGATCCCCGCACTAGCGTGGTCACAGATACGCAGTATTTT | CATSRDPRTSVVTDTQYF
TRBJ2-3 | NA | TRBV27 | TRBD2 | TGTGCCAGCAGGTCTAGCGGGAAAGGGTATACGCAGTATTTT | CASRSSGKGYTQYF
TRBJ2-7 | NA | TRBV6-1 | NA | TGTGCCAGCAGTGAACAACACTCCTACGAGCAGTACTTC | CASSEQHSYEQYF
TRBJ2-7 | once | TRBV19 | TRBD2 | TGTGCCAGTAGTGCTTCGGGACTAGCGGGCTACGAGCAGTACTTC | CASSASGLAGYEQYF
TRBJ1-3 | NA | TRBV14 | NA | TGTGCCAGCAGACCTACAGGGATCGGAAACACCATATATTTT | CASRPTGIGNTIYF
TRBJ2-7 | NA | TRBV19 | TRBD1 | TGTGCCAGTAGTATAGCCCTTCCGGGACAGGGATACGAGCAGTACTTC | CASSIALPGQGYEQYF
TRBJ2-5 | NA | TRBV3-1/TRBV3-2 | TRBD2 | TGTGCCAGCAGCCAAGGCCGGGGAGCGGGGTACTCCCAAGAGACCCAGTACTTC | CASSQGRGAGYSQETQYF
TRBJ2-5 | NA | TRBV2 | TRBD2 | TGTGCCAGCAGGGCTAGCGGGAGGACCCAAGAGACCCAGTACTTC | CASRASGRTQETQYF
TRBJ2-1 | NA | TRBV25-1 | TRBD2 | TGTGCCAGCACCAAGCGGGAGGGGAACAATGAGCAGTTCTTC | CASTKREGNNEQFF
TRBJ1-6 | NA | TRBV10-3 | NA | TGTGCCACCGTTGGGGCGTCGGGTTCACCCCTCCACTTT | CATVGASGSPLHF
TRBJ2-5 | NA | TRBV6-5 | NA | TGTGCCAGCAGTTCCCTGACTCCCCAAGAGACCCAGTACTTC | CASSSLTPQETQYF
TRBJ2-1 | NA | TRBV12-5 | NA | TGTGCTAGTGGTCAGGACTATAGCTCCTACAATGAGCAGTTCTTC | CASGQDYSSYNEQFF
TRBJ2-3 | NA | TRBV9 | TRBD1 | TGTGCCAGCAGCGTAGGTAGTTTAGGGGGCTTGAGCGGAGATACGCAGTATTTT | CASSVGSLGGLSGDTQYF
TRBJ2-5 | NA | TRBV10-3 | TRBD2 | TGTGCCATCAGGCCGGGACTAGCGTACCAAGAGACCCAGTACTTC | CAIRPGLAYQETQYF
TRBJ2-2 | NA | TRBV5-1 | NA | TGCGCCAGCAGTTTAAACCTAGCTTCAACCGGGGAGCTGTTTTTT | CASSLNLASTGELFF
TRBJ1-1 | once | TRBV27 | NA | TGTGCCAGCAGTCCTTGGACTGGGAACACTGAAGCTTTCTTT | CASSPWTGNTEAFF
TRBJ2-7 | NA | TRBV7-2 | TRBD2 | TGTGCCAGCAGCTTAGCGGCCGGGGGGTACTACGAGCAGTACTTC | CASSLAAGGYYEQYF
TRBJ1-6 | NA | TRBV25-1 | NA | TGTGCCAGCAGTGAGCCAGGGAATTCACCCCTCCACTTT | CASSEPGNSPLHF
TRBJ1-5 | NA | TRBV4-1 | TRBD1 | TGCGCCAGCAGCCAATTCGGACAGGGGGGTTATCAGCCCCAGCATTTT | CASSQFGQGGYQPQHF
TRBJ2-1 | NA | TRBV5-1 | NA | TGCGCCAGCAGCTTGAGTCTAGTGGGTCTCGGCTCCTACAATGAGCAGTTCTTC | CASSLSLVGLGSYNEQFF
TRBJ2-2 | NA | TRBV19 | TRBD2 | TGTGCCAGTAGGAGACGGACTAGCGGGAGGGCCACCGGGGAGCTGTTTTTT | CASRRRTSGRATGELFF